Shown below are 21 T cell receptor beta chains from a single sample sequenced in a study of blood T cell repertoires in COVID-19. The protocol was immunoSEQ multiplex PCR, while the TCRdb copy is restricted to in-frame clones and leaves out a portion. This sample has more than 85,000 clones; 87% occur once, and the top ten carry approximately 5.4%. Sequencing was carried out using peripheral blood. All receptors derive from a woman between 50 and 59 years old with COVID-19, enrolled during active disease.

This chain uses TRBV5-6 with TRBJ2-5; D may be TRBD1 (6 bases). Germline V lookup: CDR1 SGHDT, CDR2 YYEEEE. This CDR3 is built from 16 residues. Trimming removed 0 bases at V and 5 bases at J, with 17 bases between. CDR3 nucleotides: TGTGCCAGCAGCTTGGATGGGGTCAGGGGAAGGGAGACCCAGTACTTC. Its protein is CASSLDGVRGRETQYF.

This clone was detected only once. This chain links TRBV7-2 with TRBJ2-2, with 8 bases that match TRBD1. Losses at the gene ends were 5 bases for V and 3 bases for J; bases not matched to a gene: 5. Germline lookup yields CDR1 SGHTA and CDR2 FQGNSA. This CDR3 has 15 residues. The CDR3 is CASSPRTGYTGELFF. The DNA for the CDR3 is TGTGCCAGCAGCCCCCGGACAGGGTACACCGGGGAGCTGTTTTTT.

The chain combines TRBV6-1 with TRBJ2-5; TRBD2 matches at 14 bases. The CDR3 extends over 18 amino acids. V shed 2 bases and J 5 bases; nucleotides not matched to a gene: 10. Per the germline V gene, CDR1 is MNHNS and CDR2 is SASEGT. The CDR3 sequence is CASSELRWTSGGSETQYF. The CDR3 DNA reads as TGTGCCAGCAGTGAATTACGATGGACTAGCGGGGGGTCGGAGACCCAGTACTTC.

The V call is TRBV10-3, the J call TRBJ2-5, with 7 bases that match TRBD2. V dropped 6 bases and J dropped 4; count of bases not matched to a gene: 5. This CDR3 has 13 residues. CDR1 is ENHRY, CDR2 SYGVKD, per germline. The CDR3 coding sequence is TGTGCCATCAGGGGAGGGTTGGGAGAGACCCAGTACTTC. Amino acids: CAIRGGLGETQYF.

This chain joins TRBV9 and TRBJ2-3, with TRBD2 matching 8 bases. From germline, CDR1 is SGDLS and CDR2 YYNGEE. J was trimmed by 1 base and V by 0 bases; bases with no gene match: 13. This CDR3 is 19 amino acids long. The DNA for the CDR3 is TGTGCCAGCAGCGTAGATGGAGCGGGGGTCGGTTGGCGCACAGATACGCAGTATTTT. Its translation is CASSVDGAGVGWRTDTQYF.

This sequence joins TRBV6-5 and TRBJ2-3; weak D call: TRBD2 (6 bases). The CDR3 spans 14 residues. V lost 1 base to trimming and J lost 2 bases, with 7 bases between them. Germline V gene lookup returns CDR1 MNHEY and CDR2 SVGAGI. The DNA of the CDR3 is TGTGCCAGCAGTTACTGGGGGGACACAGATACGCAGTATTTT. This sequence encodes CASSYWGDTDTQYF.

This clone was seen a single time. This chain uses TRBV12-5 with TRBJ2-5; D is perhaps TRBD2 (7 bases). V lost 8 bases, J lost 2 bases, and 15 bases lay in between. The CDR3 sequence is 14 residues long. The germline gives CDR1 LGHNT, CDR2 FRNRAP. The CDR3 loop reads CASRGARTQETQYF. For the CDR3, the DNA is TGTGCTAGTCGGGGGGCGAGGACGCAAGAGACCCAGTACTTC.

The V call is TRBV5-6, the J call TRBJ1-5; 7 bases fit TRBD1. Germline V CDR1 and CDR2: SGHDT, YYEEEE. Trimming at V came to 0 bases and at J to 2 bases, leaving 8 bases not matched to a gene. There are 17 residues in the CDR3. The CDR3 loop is CASSLANFGQGNQPQHF. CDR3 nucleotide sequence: TGTGCCAGCAGCTTGGCCAACTTTGGACAGGGCAATCAGCCCCAGCATTTT.

CDR3 sequence reads: CAIRGTVNTEAFF. In nucleotides, the CDR3 is TGTGCCATCAGGGGGACAGTGAACACTGAAGCTTTCTTT. The chain recombines TRBV10-3 with TRBJ1-1; 7 bases are a match to TRBD1. The CDR3 contains 13 residues. CDR1 ENHRY and CDR2 SYGVKD come from the germline V gene. Trimming cost V 6 bases and J 0 bases; bases outside gene matches: 1.

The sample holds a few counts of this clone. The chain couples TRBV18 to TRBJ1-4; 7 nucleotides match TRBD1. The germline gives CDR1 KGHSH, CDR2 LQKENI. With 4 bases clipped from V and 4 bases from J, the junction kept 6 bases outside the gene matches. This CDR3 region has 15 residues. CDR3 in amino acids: CASSLGQPINEKLFF. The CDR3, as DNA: TGTGCCAGCTCACTGGGACAGCCGATTAATGAAAAACTGTTTTTT.

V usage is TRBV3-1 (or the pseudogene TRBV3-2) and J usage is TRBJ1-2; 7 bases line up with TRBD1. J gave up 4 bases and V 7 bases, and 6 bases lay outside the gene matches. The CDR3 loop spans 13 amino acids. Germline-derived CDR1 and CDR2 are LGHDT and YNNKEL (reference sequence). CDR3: CASTFRQGYGYTF. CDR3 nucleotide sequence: TGTGCCAGCACCTTCAGACAGGGCTATGGCTACACCTTC.

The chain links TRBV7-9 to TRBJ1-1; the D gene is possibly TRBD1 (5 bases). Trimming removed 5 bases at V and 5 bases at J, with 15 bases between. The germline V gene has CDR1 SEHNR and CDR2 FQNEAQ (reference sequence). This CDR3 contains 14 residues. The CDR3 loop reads CASSPPAGVTEAFF. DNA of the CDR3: TGTGCCAGCAGCCCCCCCGCGGGGGTAACTGAAGCTTTCTTT. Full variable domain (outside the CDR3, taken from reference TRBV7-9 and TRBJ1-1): DTGVSQNPRHKITKRGQNVTFRCDPISEHNRLYWYRQTLGQGPEFLTYFQNEAQLEKSRLLSDRFSAERPKGSFSTLEIQRTEQGDSAMYLCASSPPAGVTEAFFGQGTRLTVV.

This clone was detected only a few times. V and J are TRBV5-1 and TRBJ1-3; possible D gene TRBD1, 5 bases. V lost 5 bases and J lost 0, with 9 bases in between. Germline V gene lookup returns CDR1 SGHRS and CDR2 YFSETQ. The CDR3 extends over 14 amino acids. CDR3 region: CASSETVSGNTIYF. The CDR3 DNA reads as TGCGCCAGCAGTGAGACAGTCTCTGGAAACACCATATATTTT.

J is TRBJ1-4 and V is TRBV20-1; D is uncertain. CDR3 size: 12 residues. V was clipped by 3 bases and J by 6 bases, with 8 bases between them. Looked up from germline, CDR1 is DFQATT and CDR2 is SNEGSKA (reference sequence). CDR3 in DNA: TGCAGTGCTAGTGGAGGAGATGAAAAACTGTTTTTT. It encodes CSASGGDEKLFF.

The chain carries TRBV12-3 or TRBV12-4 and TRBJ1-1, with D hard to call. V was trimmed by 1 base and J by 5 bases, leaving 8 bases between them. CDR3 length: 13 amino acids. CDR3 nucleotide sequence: TGTGCCAGCAGTTTAGGGGGAGGGACTGAAGCTTTCTTT. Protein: CASSLGGGTEAFF.

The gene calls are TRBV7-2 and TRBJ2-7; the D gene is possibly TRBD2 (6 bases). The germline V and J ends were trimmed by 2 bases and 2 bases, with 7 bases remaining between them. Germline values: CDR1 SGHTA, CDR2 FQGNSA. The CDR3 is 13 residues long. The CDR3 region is CASSLTGAYEQYF. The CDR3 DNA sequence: TGTGCCAGCAGCTTAACGGGAGCCTACGAGCAGTACTTC.

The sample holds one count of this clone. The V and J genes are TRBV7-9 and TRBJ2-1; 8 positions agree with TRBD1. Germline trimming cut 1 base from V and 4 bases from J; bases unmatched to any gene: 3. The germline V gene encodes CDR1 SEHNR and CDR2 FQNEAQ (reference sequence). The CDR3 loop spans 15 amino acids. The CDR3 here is CASSLGQGAYNEQFF. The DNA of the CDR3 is TGTGCCAGCAGCTTAGGTCAGGGGGCTTACAATGAGCAGTTCTTC.

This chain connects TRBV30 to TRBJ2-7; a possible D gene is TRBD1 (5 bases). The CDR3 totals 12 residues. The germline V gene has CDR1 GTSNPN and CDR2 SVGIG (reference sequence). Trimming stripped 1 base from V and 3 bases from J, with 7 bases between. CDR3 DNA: TGTGCCTGGAGTGGGCAGGGCTACGAGCAGTACTTC. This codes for CAWSGQGYEQYF.

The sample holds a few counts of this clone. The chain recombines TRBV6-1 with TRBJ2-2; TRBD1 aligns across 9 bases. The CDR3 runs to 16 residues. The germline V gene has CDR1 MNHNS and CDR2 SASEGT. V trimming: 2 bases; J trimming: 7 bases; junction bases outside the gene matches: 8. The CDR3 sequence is CASSELYRGLGGELFF. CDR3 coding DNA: TGTGCCAGCAGTGAACTGTACAGGGGGCTAGGCGGGGAGCTGTTTTTT.

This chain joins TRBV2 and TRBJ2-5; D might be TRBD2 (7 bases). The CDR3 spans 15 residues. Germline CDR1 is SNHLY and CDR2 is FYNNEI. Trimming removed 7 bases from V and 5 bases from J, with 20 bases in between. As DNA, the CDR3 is TGTGCCAGCAACCCGCTGAGGGGGGGGCAGGAGACCCAGTACTTC. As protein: CASNPLRGGQETQYF.

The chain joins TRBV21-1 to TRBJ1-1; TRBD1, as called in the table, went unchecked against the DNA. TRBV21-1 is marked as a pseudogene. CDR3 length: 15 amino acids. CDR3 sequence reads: CASSSYRGLGTEAFF. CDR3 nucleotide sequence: TGTGCCAGCAGCAGCTACAGGGGTCTGGGCACTGAAGCTTTCTTT.